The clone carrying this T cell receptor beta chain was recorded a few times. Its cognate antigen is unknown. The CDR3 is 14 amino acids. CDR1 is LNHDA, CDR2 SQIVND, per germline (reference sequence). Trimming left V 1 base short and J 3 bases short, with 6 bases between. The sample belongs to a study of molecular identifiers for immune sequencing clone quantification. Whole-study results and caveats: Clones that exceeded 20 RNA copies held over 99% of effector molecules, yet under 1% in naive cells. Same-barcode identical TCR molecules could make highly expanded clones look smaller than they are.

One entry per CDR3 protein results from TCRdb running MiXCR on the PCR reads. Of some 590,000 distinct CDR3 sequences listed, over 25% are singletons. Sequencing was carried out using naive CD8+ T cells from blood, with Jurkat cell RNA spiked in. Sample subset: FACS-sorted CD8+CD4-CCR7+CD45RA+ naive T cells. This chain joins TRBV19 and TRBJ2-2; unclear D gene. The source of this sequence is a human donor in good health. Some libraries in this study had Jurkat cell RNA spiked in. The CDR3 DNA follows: TGTGCCAGTAGTATAGGGCAGCACACCGGGGAGCTGTTTTTT. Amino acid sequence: CASSIGQHTGELFF.